One sample yielded the 30 T cell receptor beta chains listed below, sequenced in a study of OX40 agonist ivuxolimab in advanced cancers. Profiling relied on immunoSEQ multiplex PCR, and the TCRdb table lists in-frame clones only, not all of them. The table shows tens of thousands of clones, with around 86% occurring only once. This sample comprised CD4+ or CD8+ T cells sorted from blood, obtained in a trial of the OX40 agonist ivuxolimab. These receptors were obtained from an adult with an advanced solid tumor such as melanoma, head and neck, liver or kidney cancer.

The chain carries TRBV5-1 and TRBJ1-2; D not certain. CDR1 is SGHRS, CDR2 YFSETQ, per germline. The CDR3 runs 12 residues. V lost 4 bases and J lost 2, with 6 bases in between. CDR3 nucleotide sequence: TGCGCCAGCAGCGGGGAAAACTATGGCTACACCTTC. It specifies CASSGENYGYTF. The full variable domain, its missing parts supplied by reference TRBV5-1 and TRBJ1-2, is KAGVTQTPRYLIKTRGQQVTLSCSPISGHRSVSWYQQTPGQGLQFLFEYFSETQRNKGNFPGRFSGRQFSNSRSEMNVSTLELGDSALYLCASSGENYGYTFGSGTRLTVV.

This sequence joins TRBV11-2 and TRBJ1-2, with D possibly matching TRBD1 (5 bases). V lost 1 base and J 4 bases, leaving 13 bases between the germline ends. The CDR3 contains 15 residues. The germline V gene encodes CDR1 SGHAT and CDR2 FQNNGV. The CDR3, as DNA: TGTGCCAGCAGCTTAGCTCCAGGGCACTTCTATGGCTACACCTTC. Its translation: CASSLAPGHFYGYTF.

This clone was found once. The chain joins TRBV6-5 to TRBJ1-6, with D unclear. The CDR3 contains 14 residues. V was pared by 1 base and J by 9 bases, with 10 bases between. Germline loops: CDR1 MNHEY, CDR2 SVGAGI. The CDR3 region has the DNA TGTGCCAGCAGTTACTGGGGTGACGGTTCACCCCTCCACTTT. Translated, it gives CASSYWGDGSPLHF.

In this sample, this clone turned up once. The chain recombines TRBV7-2 with TRBJ1-5, with D unclear. V was pared by 1 base and J by 7 bases, with 11 bases between. Germline V gene lookup returns CDR1 SGHTA and CDR2 FQGNSA. The length of the CDR3 is 14 residues. The DNA for the CDR3 is TGTGCCAGCAGCTTAGTCCAGGAAAGGCAGCCCCAGCATTTT. Translating it yields CASSLVQERQPQHF.

The rearrangement uses TRBV10-3 and TRBJ2-7, with 9 positions matching TRBD2. Germline assignment: CDR1 ENHRY and CDR2 SYGVKD. There are 16 residues in the CDR3. V shed 4 bases, J shed 2 bases, and the junction held 9 bases outside the gene matches. CDR3 sequence: CAISVQRGVPTYEQYF. The CDR3 nucleotides read TGTGCCATCAGTGTGCAGCGGGGGGTACCGACCTACGAGCAGTACTTC.

The chain joins TRBV6-1 to TRBJ2-1, with unresolved D. The ends were cut back, 7 bases at V and 0 bases at J, with 10 bases in the middle. The CDR3 contains 14 residues. Germline CDR1 is MNHNS and CDR2 is SASEGT. The CDR3 reads CASNRGSSYNEQFF. The CDR3 nucleotides are TGTGCCAGCAATCGTGGCAGCTCCTACAATGAGCAGTTCTTC.

V and J are TRBV5-4 and TRBJ1-6; tentatively, D is TRBD1 (6 bases). Germline V gene data show CDR1 as SGHNT and CDR2 as YYREEE (reference sequence). Trimming stripped 1 base from V and 12 bases from J, with 17 bases between. The CDR3 length is 15 residues. For the CDR3, the DNA is TGTGCCAGCAGCTTGTCAGGGACACGAGATTTACCCCTCCACTTT. This codes for CASSLSGTRDLPLHF.

The CDR3 DNA reads as TGTGCCATCAGTGAACAGGGGGCGCGTTATGGCTACACCTTC. Protein: CAISEQGARYGYTF. This sequence joins TRBV10-3 and TRBJ1-2; 9 nucleotides agree with TRBD1. Germline-derived CDR1 and CDR2 are ENHRY and SYGVKD. The CDR3 is 14 residues long. V lost 3 bases and J lost 5; bases outside the gene matches: 4.

J is TRBJ1-1 and V is TRBV2; tentatively, D is TRBD1 (5 bases). Germline V gene data show CDR1 as SNHLY and CDR2 as FYNNEI. There are 14 residues in the CDR3. Trimming removed 7 bases from V and 10 bases from J, with 22 bases in between. The CDR3, as DNA: TGTGCCAGCACTCAAAGGGCCCCCGGGGCGGGAGCTTTCTTT. Translating gives CASTQRAPGAGAFF.

The rearrangement uses TRBV11-2 and TRBJ2-1, with 7 bases lining up with TRBD1. This CDR3 has 16 residues. The V segment lost 6 bases and the J segment 2 bases; nucleotides outside the gene matches: 10. Germline V CDR1 and CDR2: SGHAT, FQNNGV. The CDR3 DNA follows: TGTGCCAGCAGGAAACTGAGGGGGCGAACCTACAATGAGCAGTTCTTC. Its translation is CASRKLRGRTYNEQFF.

The V and J genes are TRBV28 and TRBJ2-7, with D possibly matching TRBD1 (5 bases). The germline CDR1 and CDR2 sequences are MDHEN and SYDVKM. The CDR3 covers 19 residues. Trimming cost V 2 bases and J 3 bases, with 26 bases left between them. The CDR3 region is CASSLSLNIEDIIRYEQYF. Written as DNA, the CDR3 is TGTGCCAGCAGTTTAAGCTTGAATATAGAGGACATAATACGCTACGAGCAGTACTTC.

This chain joins TRBV6-5 and TRBJ1-4, with 9 positions matching TRBD1. The J segment lost 14 bases and the V segment lost 5 bases, leaving 9 bases of the junction unmatched. The CDR3 totals 13 residues. CDR1 is MNHEY, CDR2 SVGAGI, per germline. The CDR3 region has the DNA TGTGCCAGCAGTGCGGGACAGGGTCGGTTTCTGTTTTTT. Encoded protein: CASSAGQGRFLFF.

This chain links TRBV6-5 with TRBJ2-3; unclear D gene. CDR1 and CDR2 (germline): MNHEY, SVGAGI. Trimming shortened V by 4 bases and J by 1 base, and 12 bases separated the two germline ends. The CDR3 loop spans 15 amino acids. The CDR3 reads CASSLESAGTDTQYF. CDR3 bases: TGTGCCAGCAGTTTAGAGTCGGCGGGCACAGATACGCAGTATTTT.

The rearrangement links TRBV10-3 to TRBJ1-2; TRBD1 agrees at 7 bases. The length of the CDR3 is 14 residues. Losses at the gene ends were 6 bases for V and 1 base for J; bases not matched to a gene: 5. CDR1 and CDR2 from the germline V gene are ENHRY and SYGVKD. CDR3 coding DNA: TGTGCCATCAGGGGACAGCTGGGTAACTATGGCTACACCTTC. Translating gives CAIRGQLGNYGYTF.

The chain joins TRBV5-1 to TRBJ1-1, with 8 bases aligning to TRBD1. The CDR3 loop spans 15 amino acids. After removal of 4 bases from V and 4 bases from J, the junction contained 9 bases not matched to a gene. Germline values: CDR1 SGHRS, CDR2 YFSETQ. The CDR3 DNA sequence: TGCGCCAGCAGCCGGGGACAGGTGTCCAGCACTGAAGCTTTCTTT. This codes for CASSRGQVSSTEAFF.

This clone has only a few counts. V usage is TRBV18 and J usage is TRBJ2-1; D not certain. Between the trimmed V and J ends, which lost 8 bases and 3 bases, there was a span of 14 bases. The CDR3 contains 14 residues. Germline V lookup: CDR1 KGHSH, CDR2 LQKENI. The CDR3 DNA sequence: TGTGCCAGCCATAAACCAGACAACTACAATGAGCAGTTCTTC. Its translation: CASHKPDNYNEQFF.

The chain carries TRBV7-2 and TRBJ2-3; 12 bases fit TRBD2. Germline CDR1 SGHTA, CDR2 FQGNSA. Germline trimming cut 5 bases from V and 4 bases from J; bases unmatched to any gene: 7. The CDR3 is 16 amino acids. The chain's CDR3 is CASSRGLAGFADTQYF. The CDR3, as DNA: TGTGCCAGCAGCAGGGGACTAGCGGGTTTCGCAGATACGCAGTATTTT.

The gene calls are TRBV11-3 and TRBJ2-3; D might be TRBD2 (5 bases). V lost 8 bases to trimming and J lost 0 bases, with 27 bases between them. CDR1 is SGHNT, CDR2 YENEEA, per germline. CDR3 length: 19 residues. The CDR3 region has the DNA TGTGCCAGCCCTTGGGTCGCCCTGGACTCCCTTCTTAGCACAGATACGCAGTATTTT. Protein: CASPWVALDSLLSTDTQYF.

This clone appeared once. The chain uses TRBV5-1 and TRBJ1-3; a weak D match, TRBD1 (6 bases). V was cut by 0 bases and J by 0 bases, with 10 bases left in between. Germline CDR1 is SGHRS and CDR2 is YFSETQ. The CDR3 length is 16 residues. This CDR3 reads CASSLGGQYSGNTIYF. DNA of the CDR3: TGCGCCAGCAGCTTGGGTGGACAGTACTCTGGAAACACCATATATTTT.

The chain has TRBV2 and TRBJ2-5; 7 bases line up with TRBD2. Germline CDR1 and CDR2: SNHLY and FYNNEI. The CDR3 runs to 14 residues. With 6 bases clipped from V and 2 bases from J, the junction kept 6 bases outside the gene matches. The CDR3 region is CASRGRLAQETQYF. The CDR3 bases are TGTGCCAGCAGGGGAAGACTAGCTCAAGAGACCCAGTACTTC.

The chain carries TRBV4-2 and TRBJ1-6, with D possibly matching TRBD1 (5 bases). V was trimmed by 1 base and J by 8 bases, leaving 21 bases between them. CDR3 length equals 18 residues. The germline CDR1 and CDR2 sequences are LGHNA and YNFKEQ. Written as DNA, the CDR3 is TGTGCCAGCAGCCAAGGCGCCCTTTTGGTCAGGGAGGATTCACCCCTCCACTTT. Translation gives CASSQGALLVREDSPLHF.

The DNA for the CDR3 is TGTGCCAGCAGTGGGGGACAGGGAATGCGCGAGCAGTTCTTC. Translation gives CASSGGQGMREQFF. The chain couples TRBV27 to TRBJ2-1; the match to TRBD1 covers 9 bases. V shed 5 bases, J shed 10 bases, and the junction held 9 bases outside the gene matches. The germline V gene has CDR1 MNHEY and CDR2 SMNVEV (reference sequence). This CDR3 has 14 amino acids.

The rearrangement links TRBV5-5 to TRBJ2-7, with TRBD2 matching 7 bases. The CDR3 has 14 residues. After removal of 1 base from V and 6 bases from J, the junction contained 7 bases not matched to a gene. Germline V gene lookup returns CDR1 SGHKS and CDR2 YYEKEE (reference sequence). CDR3 nucleotide sequence: TGTGCCAGCAGCTTGTTTGCGGGAGAGGCCGAGCAGTACTTC. The encoded protein is CASSLFAGEAEQYF.

The J gene is TRBJ1-5, the V gene TRBV5-1; D gene uncertain. The CDR3 length is 15 residues. The V gene's germline CDR1 is SGHRS and CDR2 YFSETQ. Trimming left V 0 bases short and J 3 bases short, with 10 bases between. The CDR3 sequence is CASSLGTIPNQPQHF. CDR3 sequence (DNA): TGCGCCAGCAGCTTGGGGACGATCCCCAATCAGCCCCAGCATTTT.

The chain employs TRBV9 and TRBJ2-5; 10 nucleotides line up with TRBD2. Trimming removed 4 bases from V and 7 bases from J; junction bases left unmatched: 4. The CDR3 has 13 amino acids. Germline CDR1 SGDLS, CDR2 YYNGEE. CDR3 DNA sequence: TGTGCCAGCAGCCCGGGACTAGCGTGGACCCAGTACTTC. Its translation: CASSPGLAWTQYF.

The V and J genes are TRBV7-2 and TRBJ2-5, with TRBD2 matching over 7 bases. V was clipped by 4 bases and J by 5 bases; unmatched bases: 16. The CDR3 length is 17 residues. CDR1 SGHTA and CDR2 FQGNSA come from the germline V gene. This chain's CDR3 is CASSSPRGRELQETQYF. The DNA for the CDR3 is TGTGCCAGCAGCTCCCCCCGGGGGAGGGAACTCCAGGAGACCCAGTACTTC.

V gene TRBV18 combines with J gene TRBJ1-1, with D perhaps TRBD1 (6 bases). Germline values: CDR1 KGHSH, CDR2 LQKENI. With 2 bases removed from V and 1 base from J, the gap between germline ends came to 8 bases. The CDR3 runs to 14 residues. In DNA form, the CDR3 reads TGTGCCAGCTCACCAATACAGGGGAACACTGAAGCTTTCTTT. Translation: CASSPIQGNTEAFF.

The genes are TRBV9 and TRBJ2-3; 10 bases line up with TRBD2. The CDR3 covers 18 residues. The germline CDR1 and CDR2 sequences are SGDLS and YYNGEE. J was trimmed by 0 bases and V by 4 bases; bases with no gene match: 11. The CDR3 spells CASSPVGSGGRSTDTQYF. In nucleotides, the CDR3 is TGTGCCAGCAGCCCAGTCGGTAGCGGGGGGCGTAGCACAGATACGCAGTATTTT.

The chain has TRBV7-2 and TRBJ2-5, with D tentatively TRBD2 (6 bases). Trimming removed 5 bases at V and 2 bases at J, with 18 bases between. Germline CDR1 SGHTA, CDR2 FQGNSA. The CDR3 is 16 amino acids. CDR3 loop: CASSPNGRLTQETQYF. CDR3 DNA sequence: TGTGCCAGCAGCCCAAACGGGAGACTCACACAAGAGACCCAGTACTTC.

The rearrangement links TRBV2 to TRBJ2-5; unclear D gene. V was pared by 6 bases and J by 5 bases, with 10 bases between. CDR1 is SNHLY and CDR2 is FYNNEI in the germline V gene. The CDR3 length is 12 residues. The CDR3 region has the DNA TGTGCCAGCAGCCTTATAGAGGAGACCCAGTACTTC. The encoded protein is CASSLIEETQYF.